This is a list of T cell receptor beta chains from one sample in a study of cytomegalovirus exposure and HLA in healthy donors. The data were produced by immunoSEQ multiplex PCR, yet TCRdb's version contains in-frame clones alone and is incomplete. Among around 64,000 clones, around 74% were seen once, and the ten largest hold 20% to 25%. The specimen was PBMCs. The receptor set was obtained from a young woman in good health and CMV-seropositive. The CDR3 runs from the conserved cysteine through the conserved F or W. Each record gives: J gene, D gene, V gene, clone size, CDR3 DNA, CDR3 protein. D genes are given only for firm matches. The size entry is marked missing in some rows and otherwise reads once, few, many or a size class.

j_gene: TRBJ2-7; d_gene: TRBD2; v_gene: TRBV7-2; abundance: -; CDR3nt: TGTGCCAGCAGCTTACAGGCGGGAGGGAGCTACGAGCAGTACTTC; CDR3aa: CASSLQAGGSYEQYF
j_gene: TRBJ1-2; d_gene: -; v_gene: TRBV29-1; abundance: -; CDR3nt: TGCAGCGTTGAAAGGGGAGGCGGTTTGGGGGTGGGCGGCTACACCTTC; CDR3aa: CSVERGGGLGVGGYTF
j_gene: TRBJ1-2; d_gene: -; v_gene: TRBV5-1; abundance: -; CDR3nt: TGCGCCAGCAGCTTGGTTACAAATAACTATGGCTACACCTTC; CDR3aa: CASSLVTNNYGYTF
j_gene: TRBJ2-5; d_gene: TRBD1; v_gene: TRBV5-1; abundance: -; CDR3nt: TGCGCCAGCAGCCCTACCAGGGGGCAAGAGACCCAGTACTTC; CDR3aa: CASSPTRGQETQYF
j_gene: TRBJ2-7; d_gene: -; v_gene: TRBV7-6; abundance: -; CDR3nt: TGTGCCAGCAGCAGGAGGGACAGCTACGAGCAGTACTTC; CDR3aa: CASSRRDSYEQYF
j_gene: TRBJ2-7; d_gene: -; v_gene: TRBV5-6; abundance: once; CDR3nt: TGTGCCAGCACCGTAGATCGGAGCGACGAGCAGTACTTC; CDR3aa: CASTVDRSDEQYF
j_gene: TRBJ2-3; d_gene: -; v_gene: TRBV6-5; abundance: -; CDR3nt: TGTGCCAGCAGTCCACCTTTTCTTCGGGATACGCAGTATTTT; CDR3aa: CASSPPFLRDTQYF
j_gene: TRBJ2-3; d_gene: -; v_gene: TRBV6-5; abundance: -; CDR3nt: TGTGCCAGCAGTTACTCAGGGGTACTCACAGATACGCAGTATTTT; CDR3aa: CASSYSGVLTDTQYF
j_gene: TRBJ2-5; d_gene: TRBD2; v_gene: TRBV30; abundance: few; CDR3nt: TGTGCCTGGAGTGACGTTTTTGGACCGGGGCCGGGGGGGACCCAGTACTTC; CDR3aa: CAWSDVFGPGPGGTQYF
j_gene: TRBJ2-6; d_gene: -; v_gene: TRBV11-2; abundance: -; CDR3nt: TGTGCCACTAGTCCACTGGATTCTGGGGCCAACGTCCTGACTTTC; CDR3aa: CATSPLDSGANVLTF
j_gene: TRBJ2-5; d_gene: -; v_gene: TRBV15; abundance: -; CDR3nt: TGTGCCACCAGCAGAGATTCGGGTTCGGAGACCCAGTACTTC; CDR3aa: CATSRDSGSETQYF
j_gene: TRBJ2-7; d_gene: -; v_gene: TRBV4-3; abundance: once; CDR3nt: TGCGCCAGCAGCCAAGATATTGGAAGCGGGCCCATCTACGAGCAGTACTTC; CDR3aa: CASSQDIGSGPIYEQYF
j_gene: TRBJ2-7; d_gene: TRBD2; v_gene: TRBV5-1; abundance: -; CDR3nt: TGCGCCAGCAGCTGGACGGGGACTAGCGGAACCTACGAGCAGTACTTC; CDR3aa: CASSWTGTSGTYEQYF
j_gene: TRBJ2-2; d_gene: -; v_gene: TRBV15; abundance: -; CDR3nt: TGTGCCACCAGCTCCCGAATCCGGACCGGGGAGCTGTTTTTT; CDR3aa: CATSSRIRTGELFF
j_gene: TRBJ1-5; d_gene: -; v_gene: TRBV30; abundance: few; CDR3nt: TGTGCCTGGAGCCACGGAGGCAGTCAGCCCCAGCATTTT; CDR3aa: CAWSHGGSQPQHF
j_gene: TRBJ2-5; d_gene: -; v_gene: TRBV21-1; abundance: -; CDR3nt: TGTGCCAGCAACAGTCAAGAGACCCAGTACTTC; CDR3aa: CASNSQETQYF
j_gene: TRBJ2-3; d_gene: TRBD2; v_gene: TRBV7-8; abundance: -; CDR3nt: TGTGCCAGCAGCGTTTTGGGACTAGCTATCACAGATACGCAGTATTTT; CDR3aa: CASSVLGLAITDTQYF
j_gene: TRBJ2-3; d_gene: TRBD2; v_gene: TRBV11-2; abundance: few; CDR3nt: TGTGCCAGCAGCTTGATAAGCGGGAGTGCAGATACGCAGTATTTT; CDR3aa: CASSLISGSADTQYF
j_gene: TRBJ2-3; d_gene: -; v_gene: TRBV28; abundance: -; CDR3nt: TGTGCCAGCTCCGGCTGGGAGCCAGATACGCAGTATTTT; CDR3aa: CASSGWEPDTQYF
j_gene: TRBJ1-1; d_gene: TRBD1; v_gene: TRBV29-1; abundance: few; CDR3nt: TGCAGCGTTAAGAAAGGGACAGGGCCCAGAGAAGCTTTCTTT; CDR3aa: CSVKKGTGPREAFF
j_gene: TRBJ1-1; d_gene: -; v_gene: TRBV28; abundance: -; CDR3nt: TGTGCCAGCAGTTTACGTAGTGCGGCCGTTGAAGCTTTCTTT; CDR3aa: CASSLRSAAVEAFF
j_gene: TRBJ1-1; d_gene: -; v_gene: TRBV6-5; abundance: -; CDR3nt: TGTGCCAGCAGTTACTCCCCGGGCAGGGCGAACACTGAAGCTTTCTTT; CDR3aa: CASSYSPGRANTEAFF
j_gene: TRBJ1-1; d_gene: -; v_gene: TRBV28; abundance: -; CDR3nt: TGTGCCAGCAGCTACCAGCGCAGCCTTATGAACACTGAAGCTTTCTTT; CDR3aa: CASSYQRSLMNTEAFF
j_gene: TRBJ2-2; d_gene: -; v_gene: TRBV29-1; abundance: once; CDR3nt: TGCAGCGTTGAACGGGGGAGACCCGGGGAGCTGTTTTTT; CDR3aa: CSVERGRPGELFF
j_gene: TRBJ1-3; d_gene: TRBD1; v_gene: TRBV10-3; abundance: few; CDR3nt: TGTGCCGTCTACAGGGGCTCTTGGGGAAACACCATATATTTT; CDR3aa: CAVYRGSWGNTIYF
j_gene: TRBJ2-6; d_gene: -; v_gene: TRBV9; abundance: -; CDR3nt: TGTGCCAGCAGCGTAGAGCTGGCTGGGGCCAACGTCCTGACTTTC; CDR3aa: CASSVELAGANVLTF
j_gene: TRBJ1-1; d_gene: -; v_gene: TRBV29-1; abundance: once; CDR3nt: TGCAGCGTTTTTAGGTTTCAGGGCACTGAAGCTTTCTTT; CDR3aa: CSVFRFQGTEAFF
j_gene: TRBJ2-7; d_gene: TRBD2; v_gene: TRBV6-6; abundance: -; CDR3nt: TGTGCCAGCAGTTACCTAGCGGGGTTCCCCTACGAGCAGTACTTC; CDR3aa: CASSYLAGFPYEQYF
j_gene: TRBJ2-6; d_gene: -; v_gene: TRBV6-5; abundance: -; CDR3nt: TGTGCCAGCAGTTCACGCCGGTGGGGGGCCAACGTCCTGACTTTC; CDR3aa: CASSSRRWGANVLTF
j_gene: TRBJ2-7; d_gene: -; v_gene: TRBV7-8; abundance: -; CDR3nt: TGTGCCAGCAGCTTAGGCAGGACTAACTCCTACGAGCAGTACTTC; CDR3aa: CASSLGRTNSYEQYF
j_gene: TRBJ2-6; d_gene: -; v_gene: TRBV7-9; abundance: -; CDR3nt: TGTGCCAGCAGCTTGACAGTGGGAGGGGCCAACGTCCTGACTTTC; CDR3aa: CASSLTVGGANVLTF
j_gene: TRBJ2-1; d_gene: TRBD2; v_gene: TRBV28; abundance: -; CDR3nt: TGTGCCAGCAGCCCTCGGGGAGGGCACAATGAGCAGTTCTTC; CDR3aa: CASSPRGGHNEQFF
j_gene: TRBJ1-5; d_gene: -; v_gene: TRBV29-1; abundance: -; CDR3nt: TGCAGCGCCTCCCCTAGCAATAGCAATCAGCCCCAGCATTTT; CDR3aa: CSASPSNSNQPQHF
j_gene: TRBJ1-5; d_gene: -; v_gene: TRBV21-1; abundance: -; CDR3nt: TGTGCCAGCAGCGATCAGGGGGTCTATGGTCAGCCCCAGCATTTT; CDR3aa: CASSDQGVYGQPQHF
j_gene: TRBJ1-1; d_gene: -; v_gene: TRBV30; abundance: few; CDR3nt: TGTGCCTGGAGTCGGACAGATTACACTGAAGCTTTCTTT; CDR3aa: CAWSRTDYTEAFF
j_gene: TRBJ2-3; d_gene: TRBD2; v_gene: TRBV11-3; abundance: -; CDR3nt: TGTGCCAGCAGCCTCGGGGGAGGGCTCACAGATACGCAGTATTTT; CDR3aa: CASSLGGGLTDTQYF
j_gene: TRBJ1-4; d_gene: TRBD1; v_gene: TRBV9; abundance: -; CDR3nt: TGTGCCAGCAGCCCTAACAGGGGAACTAATGAAAAACTGTTTTTT; CDR3aa: CASSPNRGTNEKLFF
j_gene: TRBJ1-2; d_gene: TRBD1; v_gene: TRBV6-5; abundance: -; CDR3nt: TGTGCCAGCAGTCCGGGACAGGGGGCTGGCTACACCTTC; CDR3aa: CASSPGQGAGYTF
j_gene: TRBJ2-1; d_gene: TRBD2; v_gene: TRBV19; abundance: few; CDR3nt: TGTGCCAGGAGACCGGGACTAGCGGGTCGGGGGCAGTTCTTC; CDR3aa: CARRPGLAGRGQFF
j_gene: TRBJ2-6; d_gene: -; v_gene: TRBV9; abundance: few; CDR3nt: TGTGCCAGCAGCGTCGGGGTTTCTGGGGCCAACGTCCTGACTTTC; CDR3aa: CASSVGVSGANVLTF
j_gene: TRBJ1-1; d_gene: TRBD1; v_gene: TRBV5-1; abundance: -; CDR3nt: TGCGCCAGCAGCTCCCGGACAGGGTTGAGTCCCACTGAAGCTTTCTTT; CDR3aa: CASSSRTGLSPTEAFF
j_gene: TRBJ2-4; d_gene: -; v_gene: TRBV2; abundance: -; CDR3nt: TGTGCCAGCAGCCCAACTGGGGGGGCGTCGGGAAACATTCAGTACTTC; CDR3aa: CASSPTGGASGNIQYF
j_gene: TRBJ2-7; d_gene: TRBD1; v_gene: TRBV5-1; abundance: -; CDR3nt: TGCGCCAGCAGCTTGGGGGGGACAGGGGGCTCCTACGAGCAGTACTTC; CDR3aa: CASSLGGTGGSYEQYF
j_gene: TRBJ1-3; d_gene: -; v_gene: TRBV30; abundance: -; CDR3nt: TGTGCCTGGACCTCAGGCGTGGGAAACACCATATATTTT; CDR3aa: CAWTSGVGNTIYF
j_gene: TRBJ2-7; d_gene: -; v_gene: TRBV7-9; abundance: few; CDR3nt: TGTGCCAGCAGCCCGCCCCGCGAGTACGAGCAGTACTTC; CDR3aa: CASSPPREYEQYF
j_gene: TRBJ2-3; d_gene: TRBD2; v_gene: TRBV7-2; abundance: -; CDR3nt: TGTGCCAGCAGCTTAGCAGCGGGAAGAACAGATACGCAGTATTTT; CDR3aa: CASSLAAGRTDTQYF
j_gene: TRBJ1-1; d_gene: -; v_gene: TRBV7-6; abundance: -; CDR3nt: TGTGCCAGCAGCTTAGATGGCCGGGGGGAAGCTTTCTTT; CDR3aa: CASSLDGRGEAFF
j_gene: TRBJ1-1; d_gene: -; v_gene: TRBV29-1; abundance: few; CDR3nt: TGCAGCGTTGACCGGTCCACTGAAGCTTTCTTT; CDR3aa: CSVDRSTEAFF
j_gene: TRBJ2-1; d_gene: -; v_gene: TRBV10-2; abundance: -; CDR3nt: TGCGCCAGCAGTGAGTCGTACTACAATGAGCAGTTCTTC; CDR3aa: CASSESYYNEQFF
j_gene: TRBJ2-6; d_gene: -; v_gene: TRBV7-2; abundance: -; CDR3nt: TGTGCCAGCAGCTCCCCATGGGACACAAGCTCTGGGGCCAACGTCCTGACTTTC; CDR3aa: CASSSPWDTSSGANVLTF
j_gene: TRBJ2-3; d_gene: TRBD2; v_gene: TRBV9; abundance: -; CDR3nt: TGTGCCAGCAGCGCTCTAGCGGGAACAGTAGATACGCAGTATTTT; CDR3aa: CASSALAGTVDTQYF
j_gene: TRBJ1-1; d_gene: -; v_gene: TRBV29-1; abundance: few; CDR3nt: TGCAGCGTCCGGGATAGATCGGACACTGAAGCTTTCTTT; CDR3aa: CSVRDRSDTEAFF
j_gene: TRBJ1-1; d_gene: TRBD1; v_gene: TRBV2; abundance: once; CDR3nt: TGTGCCACGAGACAGGGGGCCACTGAAGCTTTCTTT; CDR3aa: CATRQGATEAFF
j_gene: TRBJ2-7; d_gene: -; v_gene: TRBV5-6; abundance: once; CDR3nt: TGTGCCAGCAGCTTGTTCAGGTACAGGACTATGTACGAGCAGTACTTC; CDR3aa: CASSLFRYRTMYEQYF
j_gene: TRBJ1-4; d_gene: -; v_gene: TRBV29-1; abundance: -; CDR3nt: TGCAGCGCCAGTTTGGGCCGATCGTTAACTGAAAAACTGTTTTTT; CDR3aa: CSASLGRSLTEKLFF
j_gene: TRBJ1-2; d_gene: TRBD1; v_gene: TRBV7-2; abundance: -; CDR3nt: TGTGCCAGCAGCACCCGACAGGGAGCAACTCACTATGGCTACACCTTC; CDR3aa: CASSTRQGATHYGYTF
j_gene: TRBJ2-1; d_gene: TRBD2; v_gene: TRBV30; abundance: -; CDR3nt: TGTGCCTGGAGTGTACAAGCGGGAGCCCCCAATGAGCAGTTCTTC; CDR3aa: CAWSVQAGAPNEQFF
j_gene: TRBJ2-1; d_gene: -; v_gene: TRBV4-2; abundance: -; CDR3nt: TGTGCCAGCAGCCAAGATTGGGGCGGGGAAGGTGAGCAGTTCTTC; CDR3aa: CASSQDWGGEGEQFF
j_gene: TRBJ1-1; d_gene: -; v_gene: TRBV7-9; abundance: -; CDR3nt: TGTGCCAGCAGCATCACCACAGAGAACACTGAAGCTTTCTTT; CDR3aa: CASSITTENTEAFF
j_gene: TRBJ1-5; d_gene: -; v_gene: TRBV12-5; abundance: few; CDR3nt: TGTGCTAGTGGGTGGGGCAGGCCCTTAGGGCCCCAGCATTTT; CDR3aa: CASGWGRPLGPQHF